These 5 T cell receptor beta chains were all obtained from the same sample, sequenced in a study of human T cells and chemical hapten exposure. Described time point: patch test 1, 2 weeks after DPC sensitization. As for treatment: therapeutic diphenylcyclopropenone sensitization with weekly scalp DPC. TCRdb recomputed calls from the RACE reads with MiXCR, one row per CDR3 protein. The sample yields tens of thousands of distinct CDR3 sequences, under 12% seen once. Source: whole blood, taken in connection with sensitization to the hapten diphenylcyclopropenone (DPC). Source of these receptors: a man aged 35 to 55 with alopecia areata. Some clones in this sample may be carry-over from other donors' samples.

This clonotype was recorded at least ten times. This sequence joins TRBV18 and TRBJ2-5; D is unresolved. The V and J ends lost 3 bases and 0 bases respectively, with 2 bases between them. The germline gives CDR1 KGHSH, CDR2 LQKENI. The CDR3 sequence is 12 residues long. The CDR3 region is CASSPYQETQYF. The CDR3 coding sequence is TGTGCCAGCTCACCCTACCAAGAGACCCAGTACTTC.

The chain carries TRBV6-2 or TRBV6-3 and TRBJ2-7; D is ambiguous. The CDR3 totals 12 residues. Per germline, CDR1 MNHEY and CDR2 SVGEGT. V was clipped by 5 bases and J by 3 bases, with 8 bases between them. The CDR3 region has the DNA TGTGCCAGCAGTGGGTCGAACTACGAGCAGTACTTC. This sequence encodes CASSGSNYEQYF.

This clonotype showed up many times. This chain uses TRBV5-1 with TRBJ1-1; 8 bases are a match to TRBD1. This CDR3 region has 15 residues. The germline V gene has CDR1 SGHRS and CDR2 YFSETQ. The junction had 5 bases not matched to a gene; V was cut back by 3 bases and J by 1 base. CDR3 amino acids: CASSWTGLGNTEAFF. The CDR3 nucleotides read TGCGCCAGCAGCTGGACAGGGCTCGGGAACACTGAAGCTTTCTTT.

This clonotype has a handful of counts. The chain is built from TRBV29-1 and TRBJ2-3; D possibly corresponds to TRBD2 (6 bases). Germline V gene lookup returns CDR1 SQVTM and CDR2 ANQGSEA. The V and J ends lost 3 bases and 5 bases respectively, with 12 bases between them. This CDR3 has 13 amino acids. The CDR3 is CSVEGVGLDTQYF. CDR3 nucleotide sequence: TGCAGCGTTGAGGGGGTGGGACTAGATACGCAGTATTTT.

V and J are TRBV4-3 and TRBJ2-1; a possible D gene is TRBD2 (6 bases). Germline V gene sequence: CDR1 LGHNA, CDR2 YSLEER. The CDR3 length is 13 residues. V was shortened by 0 bases and J by 13 bases, with 13 bases between the two germline ends. The chain's CDR3 is CASSQDRRDRQFF. The DNA for the CDR3 is TGCGCCAGCAGCCAAGATCGGAGGGACCGCCAGTTCTTC.